Each of the 16 T cell receptor beta chains below was sequenced from the same sample in a study of shared clonotypes between healthy human individuals. Profiled with immunoSEQ multiplex PCR; TCRdb holds only in-frame clones, not every one. The data show about 490,000 clones, around 85% seen once. The sample taken for sequencing was PBMCs. These receptors were obtained from a woman between 40 and 50 years old in good health. Some clones in this sample may be carry-over from other donors' samples.

This chain uses TRBV4-3 with TRBJ1-1; D ambiguous. Germline-derived CDR1 and CDR2 are LGHNA and YSLEER. The CDR3 is made up of 15 amino acids. Trimming took off 1 base at V and 1 base at J, with 10 bases between the two ends. The CDR3 region has the DNA TGCGCCAGCAGCCAAGGCCTTCTGGAGAACACTGAAGCTTTCTTT. It specifies CASSQGLLENTEAFF.

This chain links TRBV6-4 with TRBJ1-5; 9 positions match TRBD1. The CDR3 totals 17 residues. V gave up 7 bases and J gave up 3 bases; unmatched junction bases: 13. The germline gives CDR1 MRHNA, CDR2 SNTAGT. CDR3 nucleotides: TGTGCCAGCAACCCGGAAACAGGGGGCAATGTCAATCAGCCCCAGCATTTT. Translated, it gives CASNPETGGNVNQPQHF.

The chain carries TRBV5-1 and TRBJ1-2; the match to TRBD1 covers 8 bases. Germline V gene sequence: CDR1 SGHRS, CDR2 YFSETQ. The V segment lost 0 bases and the J segment 12 bases; nucleotides outside the gene matches: 10. The CDR3 totals 14 residues. As DNA, the CDR3 is TGCGCCAGCAGCTTGGGGGATAGACAGGGGATGGACACCTTC. The encoded protein is CASSLGDRQGMDTF.

The gene calls are TRBV19 and TRBJ2-2, with D maybe TRBD2 (5 bases). Germline V gene data show CDR1 as LNHDA and CDR2 as SQIVND (reference sequence). V lost 8 bases to trimming and J lost 1 base, with 11 bases between them. The CDR3 totals 14 residues. CDR3 region: CASVRAENTGELFF. The DNA of the CDR3 is TGTGCCAGTGTCCGAGCGGAGAACACCGGGGAGCTGTTTTTT.

The rearrangement uses TRBV7-2 and TRBJ2-4; 9 bases align to TRBD2. V shed 5 bases, J shed 5 bases, and the junction held 13 bases outside the gene matches. The CDR3 consists of 17 residues. CDR1 and CDR2 from the germline V gene are SGHTA and FQGNSA. CDR3 sequence (DNA): TGTGCCAGCAGCCCCGGACTAGCGCGGGGGGGCCAAAACATTCAGTACTTC. Protein sequence: CASSPGLARGGQNIQYF.

V is TRBV4-2 and J is TRBJ1-1; a possible D gene is TRBD1 (5 bases). Germline V gene data show CDR1 as LGHNA and CDR2 as YNFKEQ. The CDR3 runs 13 residues. V dropped 5 bases and J dropped 6 bases, with 13 bases sitting between them. CDR3 sequence reads: CASSLGGRPEAFF. Written as DNA, the CDR3 is TGTGCCAGCAGCTTGGGGGGTCGCCCTGAAGCTTTCTTT.

This clone was seen more than once but under ten times. Other DNA sequences of this sample code for an identical CDR3. V and J are TRBV18 and TRBJ2-3; no clear D. Per germline, CDR1 KGHSH and CDR2 LQKENI. This CDR3 comprises 12 residues. V was clipped by 3 bases and J by 0 bases, with 1 base between them. In DNA form, the CDR3 reads TGTGCCAGCTCACCTAGCACAGATACGCAGTATTTT. Translating gives CASSPSTDTQYF.

V is TRBV7-8 and J is TRBJ1-5, with D maybe TRBD1 (5 bases). Trimming stripped 6 bases from V and 6 bases from J, with 9 bases between. The CDR3 sequence is 12 residues long. Germline values: CDR1 SGHVS, CDR2 FQNEAQ. The CDR3 loop reads CASSRGGQPQHF. In nucleotides, the CDR3 is TGTGCCAGCAGTCGGGGCGGTCAGCCCCAGCATTTT.

This chain uses TRBV2 with TRBJ1-5; 9 bases are a match to TRBD1. This CDR3 is built from 17 residues. Per germline, CDR1 SNHLY and CDR2 FYNNEI. Germline trimming cut 9 bases from V and 0 bases from J; bases unmatched to any gene: 12. CDR3 nucleotide sequence: TGTGCCAGTAGCCGGGACAGGGCGTATTATAGCAATCAGCCCCAGCATTTT. Its translation is CASSRDRAYYSNQPQHF.

This chain uses TRBV27 with TRBJ2-6; D might be TRBD1 or TRBD2, each matching 5 bases. This CDR3 has 17 residues. V lost 5 bases and J lost 0, with 14 bases in between. From germline, CDR1 is MNHEY and CDR2 SMNVEV (reference sequence). CDR3 in DNA: TGTGCCAGCAGTCGTGGGACGGCCAGCTCTGGGGCCAACGTCCTGACTTTC. Translation gives CASSRGTASSGANVLTF.

This clone was seen just once. The rearrangement joins TRBV5-4 to TRBJ2-3; TRBD1 is a possible D gene (6 bases). Germline CDR1 reads SGHNT; CDR2 reads YYREEE (reference sequence). The CDR3 consists of 16 residues. The V end was cut by 1 base, the J end by 3 bases, with 15 bases between. CDR3 residues: CASSLRLGRGTDTQYF. The DNA for the CDR3 is TGTGCCAGCAGCTTGAGGCTAGGCAGGGGTACAGATACGCAGTATTTT.

CDR3 in amino acids: CASSQGPRAGTDTQYF. The CDR3 DNA is TGCGCCAGCAGCCAAGGGCCCAGGGCTGGGACAGATACGCAGTATTTT. The V and J genes are TRBV4-1 and TRBJ2-3; possibly TRBD1 for D (5 bases). Germline V gene lookup returns CDR1 MGHRA and CDR2 YSYEKL. Trimming removed 1 base at V and 3 bases at J, with 14 bases between. CDR3 length equals 16 residues.

A word on this clone: This likely stems from a read error, as it lies one base from a far larger clone. The V call is TRBV11-3, the J call TRBJ2-4, with TRBD1 matching 9 bases. Germline CDR1 SGHNT, CDR2 YENEEA. The CDR3 sequence is 13 residues long. CDR3 DNA: TGTGCCGGCAGCTTGGGGGGGACAGGGCCACAGTACTTC. Its translation is CAGSLGGTGPQYF.

This clone showed up just once. The chain joins TRBV28 to TRBJ2-7, with TRBD2 matching 9 bases. CDR1 and CDR2 from the germline V gene are MDHEN and SYDVKM. The CDR3 is 13 residues long. With 5 bases clipped from V and 1 base from J, the junction kept 0 bases outside the gene matches. CDR3 in amino acids: CASSSGRSYEQYF. The CDR3 DNA is TGTGCCAGCAGTAGCGGGAGGTCCTACGAGCAGTACTTC.

This clone occurred once. The chain has TRBV28 and TRBJ1-2, with D possibly TRBD1 on 5 matching bases. The CDR3 extends over 14 amino acids. The V gene's germline CDR1 is MDHEN and CDR2 SYDVKM. V gave up 9 bases and J gave up 2 bases, with 16 bases separating them. CDR3 protein: CASTPGGTNYGYTF. CDR3 bases: TGTGCCAGTACCCCGGGGGGGACGAACTATGGCTACACCTTC.

The rearrangement uses TRBV7-2 and TRBJ2-5, with 7 bases that match TRBD2. This CDR3 is built from 14 residues. CDR1 SGHTA and CDR2 FQGNSA come from the germline V gene. V lost 5 bases, J lost 7 bases, and 10 bases stayed unmatched. CDR3 sequence (DNA): TGTGCCAGCAGCCCTGGTGGACTAGAAGGGACCCAGTACTTC. Residues: CASSPGGLEGTQYF.